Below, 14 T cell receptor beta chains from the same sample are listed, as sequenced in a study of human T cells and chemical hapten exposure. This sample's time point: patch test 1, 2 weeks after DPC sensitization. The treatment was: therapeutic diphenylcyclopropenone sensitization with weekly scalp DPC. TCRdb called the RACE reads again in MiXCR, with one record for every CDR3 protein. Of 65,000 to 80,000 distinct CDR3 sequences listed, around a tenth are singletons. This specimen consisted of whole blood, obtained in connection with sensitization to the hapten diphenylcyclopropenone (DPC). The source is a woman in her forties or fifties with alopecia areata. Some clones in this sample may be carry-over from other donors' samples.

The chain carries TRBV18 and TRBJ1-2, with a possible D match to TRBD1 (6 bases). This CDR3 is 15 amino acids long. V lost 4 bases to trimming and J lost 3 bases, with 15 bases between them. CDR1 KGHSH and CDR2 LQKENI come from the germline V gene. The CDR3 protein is CASSQGDRGYYGYTF. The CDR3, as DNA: TGTGCCAGCTCACAAGGAGATAGGGGGTACTATGGCTACACCTTC.

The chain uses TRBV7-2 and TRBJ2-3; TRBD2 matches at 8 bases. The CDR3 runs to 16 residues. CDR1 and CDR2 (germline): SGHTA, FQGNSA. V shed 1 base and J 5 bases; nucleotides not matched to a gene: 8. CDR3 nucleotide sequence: TGTGCCAGCAGCTTAGTCGGCTCTCTAGCGGGAGATACGCAGTATTTT. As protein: CASSLVGSLAGDTQYF.

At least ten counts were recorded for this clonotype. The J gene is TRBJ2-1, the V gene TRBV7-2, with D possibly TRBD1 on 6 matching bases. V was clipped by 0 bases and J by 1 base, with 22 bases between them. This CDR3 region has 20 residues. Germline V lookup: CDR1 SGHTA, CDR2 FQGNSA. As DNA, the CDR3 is TGTGCCAGCAGCTTAGCGGGGGCGGGCTACAGGATCCCTTCCTACAATGAGCAGTTCTTC. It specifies CASSLAGAGYRIPSYNEQFF.

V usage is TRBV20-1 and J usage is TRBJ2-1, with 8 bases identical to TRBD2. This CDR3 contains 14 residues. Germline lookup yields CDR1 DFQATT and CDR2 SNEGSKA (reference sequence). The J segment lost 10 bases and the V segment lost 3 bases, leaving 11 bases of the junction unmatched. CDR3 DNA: TGCAGTGCTAGGTTAGCGGGACCCCAACCAGAGCAGTTCTTC. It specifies CSARLAGPQPEQFF.

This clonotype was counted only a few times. The CDR3 reads CSVARGPNTEAFF. The CDR3 DNA reads TGCAGCGTGGCCAGGGGTCCGAACACTGAAGCTTTCTTT. The rearrangement uses TRBV29-1 and TRBJ1-1; tentatively, D is TRBD1 (6 bases). The CDR3 sequence is 13 residues long. V was clipped by 6 bases and J by 1 base, with 12 bases between them. From germline, CDR1 is SQVTM and CDR2 ANQGSEA.

CDR3 region: CASSPSRGRTQYF. In DNA, the CDR3 is TGTGCCAGCTCACCATCGCGAGGACGGACGCAGTATTTT. The V call is TRBV18, the J call TRBJ2-3; D gene ambiguous. The germline V gene encodes CDR1 KGHSH and CDR2 LQKENI. The V gene lost 2 bases and the J gene lost 9 bases, with 12 bases spanning the gap. The CDR3 length is 13 residues.

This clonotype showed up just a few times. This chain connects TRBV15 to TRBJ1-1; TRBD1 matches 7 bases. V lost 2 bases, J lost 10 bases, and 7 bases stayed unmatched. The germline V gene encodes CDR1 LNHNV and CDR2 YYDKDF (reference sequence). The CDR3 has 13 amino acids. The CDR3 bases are TGTGCCACCAGCAGACTGGGGACAGCTGGAGCTTTCTTT. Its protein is CATSRLGTAGAFF.

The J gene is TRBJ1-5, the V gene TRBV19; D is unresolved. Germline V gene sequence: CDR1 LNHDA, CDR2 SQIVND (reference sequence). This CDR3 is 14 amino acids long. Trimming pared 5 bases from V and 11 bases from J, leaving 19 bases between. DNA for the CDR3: TGTGCCAGTAGTGGGTCAGCGTCGGCCTGGTCCCAGCATTTT. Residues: CASSGSASAWSQHF. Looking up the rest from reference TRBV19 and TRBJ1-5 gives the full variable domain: DGGITQSPKYLFRKEGQNVTLSCEQNLNHDAMYWYRQDPGQGLRLIYYSQIVNDFQKGDIAEGYSVSREKKESFPLTVTSAQKNPTAFYLCASSGSASAWSQHFGDGTRLSIL.

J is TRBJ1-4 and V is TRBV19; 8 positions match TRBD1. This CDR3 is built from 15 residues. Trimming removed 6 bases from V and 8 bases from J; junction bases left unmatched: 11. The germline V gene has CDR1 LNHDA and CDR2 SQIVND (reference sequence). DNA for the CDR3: TGTGCCAGTAGCAATGGACAGGGTACGGGAGAAAAACTGTTTTTT. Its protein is CASSNGQGTGEKLFF.

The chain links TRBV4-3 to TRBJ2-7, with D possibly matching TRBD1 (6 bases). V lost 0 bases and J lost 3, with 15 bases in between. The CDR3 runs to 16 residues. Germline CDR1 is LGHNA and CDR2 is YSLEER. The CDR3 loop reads CASSQDRDILGYEQYF. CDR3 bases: TGCGCCAGCAGCCAAGATAGGGACATCTTGGGCTACGAGCAGTACTTC.

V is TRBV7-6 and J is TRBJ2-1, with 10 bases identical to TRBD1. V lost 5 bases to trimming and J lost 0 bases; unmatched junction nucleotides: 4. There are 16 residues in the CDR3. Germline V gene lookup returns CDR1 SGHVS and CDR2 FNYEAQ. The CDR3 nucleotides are TGTGCCAGCAGCCCTAGGACAGGGGGCTCCTACAATGAGCAGTTCTTC. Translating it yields CASSPRTGGSYNEQFF.

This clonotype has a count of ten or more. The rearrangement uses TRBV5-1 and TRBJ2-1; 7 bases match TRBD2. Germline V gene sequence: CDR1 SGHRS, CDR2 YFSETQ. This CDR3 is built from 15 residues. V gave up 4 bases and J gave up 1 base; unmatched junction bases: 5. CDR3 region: CASSSTSDSYNEQFF. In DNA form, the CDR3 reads TGCGCCAGCAGCAGTACTAGCGATTCCTACAATGAGCAGTTCTTC.

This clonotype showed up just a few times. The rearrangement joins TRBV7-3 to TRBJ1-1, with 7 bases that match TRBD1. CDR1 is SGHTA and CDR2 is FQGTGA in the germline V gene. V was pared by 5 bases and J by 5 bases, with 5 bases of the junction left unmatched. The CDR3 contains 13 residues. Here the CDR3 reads CASSLLQGTEAFF. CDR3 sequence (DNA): TGTGCCAGCAGCCTCCTACAGGGGACTGAAGCTTTCTTT.

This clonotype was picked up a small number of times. CDR3 residues: CSATTRGGPGKTQYF. The CDR3 nucleotides read TGCAGTGCCACCACCCGGGGGGGGCCGGGGAAGACCCAGTACTTC. The chain couples TRBV20-1 to TRBJ2-5; 8 positions agree with TRBD2. Germline loops: CDR1 DFQATT, CDR2 SNEGSKA (reference sequence). V shed 6 bases and J 6 bases; nucleotides not matched to a gene: 15. The CDR3 is made up of 15 amino acids.